This T cell receptor (beta chain) was observed in a study of CD8+ T cells in alopecia areata. In germline, CDR1 is SEHNR, CDR2 FQNEAQ (reference sequence). V was clipped by 6 bases and J by 1 base; unmatched bases: 14. The CDR3 loop spans 17 amino acids. Study results and caveats: A great number of expanded lesional clones endured in scalp and blood during tofacitinib.

Treatment: oral pan-JAK inhibitor, 5-10 mg twice daily. RNA extraction and reverse transcription yielded cDNA as sequencing template. The method was immunoSEQ multiplex PCR; TCRdb's version includes in-frame clones alone and lacks a portion of them. Here the sample spans roughly 200,000 clones, 35% to 40% being singletons. This clone was detected only a few times. Its specificity is not known. The rearrangement uses TRBV7-9 and TRBJ2-7, with 8 bases identical to TRBD2. The clonotype comes from a human donor with alopecia areata. This material consisted of CD4+ T cells sorted from blood, taken between weeks 30 and 35, from a patient treated with tofacitinib. DNA for the CDR3: TGTGCCAGCAGGTCGAACCTTCTAAGCGGGAGATCCTACGAGCAGTACTTC. It encodes CASRSNLLSGRSYEQYF.